This T cell receptor (beta chain) was obtained from a study of T cell responses to AZD1222 COVID-19 vaccine (dated by TCRdb to the early 2020s). Background for the entire study: AZD1222 recipients given second doses at about 4 weeks or at about 12 weeks were pooled, since spike-specific TCR depth and breadth were not found to differ between the two schedules. Enrollment into the trials was organized by age into subgroups of 18-55, 56-69 and 70-plus years, and those subgroups contained approximately 160, 26 and 62 TCR-sequenced participants, respectively. A total of approximately 240 trial participants underwent TCR sequencing, of whom some 200 had received two doses of AZD1222 and approximately 25 had received two doses of the MenACWY control vaccine.

Trimming costs V 1 base and J 10 bases, and their ends lie 13 bases apart. The CDR3 sequence holds 13 residues, the cysteine and phenylalanine included. This entry keeps only the CDR3 DNA: 39 bases, framed from base 1. The germline V gene sets CDR1 to SGHAT and CDR2 to FQNNGV. According to the study, the label for this sample's time point signals: baseline before first vaccination. Vaccinee samples came from UK trials COV001 and COV002, including a single-blind randomized controlled phase 2/3 trial of AZD1222 (ChAdOx1 nCoV-19) in healthy adults. For TCRbeta chain sequencing, PBMC samples from trial participants were taken at day 0 and at day 28 after the second dose. Concerning this clone: The antigen it recognizes is unknown. Base qualities are missing; no much larger clone stands one base away.

Overall study outcomes, separate from this receptor: Conclusions about previously exposed vaccinees are limited, since just six AZD1222 recipients were seropositive for SARS-CoV-2 at baseline. The 56-69-year group was small, and its depth increase did not reach significance, likely because of low power. Reportedly, close to half of the unique spike-specific TCRs recognized epitopes lying outside the regions that are mutated in the B.1.351 and B.1.1.7 variants. Participants were mostly white British and included more females than males, and it was suggested by the authors that clonal diversity may have been underestimated. Vaccine-associated CD4 TCRs spanned the whole spike protein, with dominant responses in regions 160-218 and 743-854. No day 14 peak-response samples were available, so repertoires were characterized only after the peak T cell response. Spike-specific TCR breadth and depth rose significantly after two AZD1222 doses compared with day 0 and with MenACWY recipients.

The CDR3 regions of human TCRbeta chains were analyzed by immunosequencing. In the original analysis: Repertoire TCRs were checked for matches against a reference library of SARS-CoV-2-specific TCRs that had been generated using the MIRA antigen-specificity platform. Breadth was defined as the fraction of unique TCRs that were SARS-CoV-2-associated, and depth was defined as the fraction of total T cells that were SARS-CoV-2-associated. Each spike-specific TCR was assigned to its reactive spike region and to a CD4 or CD8 class using the MIRA data. Log10-transformed breadth and depth values were compared by one-way ANOVA with Sidak's multiple comparisons tests. Not all clones reach the TCRdb copy of this immuneACCESS table, which keeps in-frame sequences only. Checked studies attribute under half of the gap to unresolved V genes and leave the rest unexplained. Clonal size and the V and J genes are those of that table, whereas D and trimming came from the DNA. This sample comprises more than 140,000 clones, approximately 89% of them detected only once. Jointly, the top ten make up around 2% of the sample.

This TCR derives from an adult in good health. In this chain, TRBV11-2 is recombined with TRBJ1-1, with no confident D gene call. The starting material was peripheral blood, obtained on day 0 of AZD1222 vaccination. The nucleotide sequence is given as TGTGCCAGCAGCTTAGGGAGGGAGGGTTTAGCTTTCTTT. This encodes CASSLGREGLAFF. The reference TRBV11-2 and TRBJ1-1 proteins fill in what lies around the CDR3, so the full variable domain reads EAGVAQSPRYKIIEKRQSVAFWCNPISGHATLYWYQQILGQGPKLLIQFQNNGVVDDSQLPKDRFSAERLKGVDSTLKIQPAKLEDSAVYLCASSLGREGLAFFGQGTRLTVV.